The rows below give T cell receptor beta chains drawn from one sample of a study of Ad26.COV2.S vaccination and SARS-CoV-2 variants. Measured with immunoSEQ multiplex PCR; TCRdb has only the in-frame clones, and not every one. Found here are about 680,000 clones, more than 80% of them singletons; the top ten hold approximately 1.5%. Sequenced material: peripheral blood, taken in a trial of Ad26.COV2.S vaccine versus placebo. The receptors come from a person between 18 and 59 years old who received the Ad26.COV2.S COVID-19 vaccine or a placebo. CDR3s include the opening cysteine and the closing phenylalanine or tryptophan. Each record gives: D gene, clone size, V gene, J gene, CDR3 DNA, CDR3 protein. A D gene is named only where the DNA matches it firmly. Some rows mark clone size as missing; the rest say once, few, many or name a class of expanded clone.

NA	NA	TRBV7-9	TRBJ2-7	TGTGCCAGCAGCTCTTGGGACCCAAAGGCCTACGAGCAGTACTTC	CASSSWDPKAYEQYF
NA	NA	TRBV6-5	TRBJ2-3	TGTGCCAGCAGTAGACAGGGCCCGGGAGAAGATACGCAGTATTTT	CASSRQGPGEDTQYF
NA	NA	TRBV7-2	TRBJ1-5	TGTGCCAGCAGCCCCGGCCCCTATAGCAATCAGCCCCAGCATTTT	CASSPGPYSNQPQHF
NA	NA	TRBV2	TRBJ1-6	TGTGCCAGCAGTGACACAGGGTCTAGATACCTCCACTTT	CASSDTGSRYLHF
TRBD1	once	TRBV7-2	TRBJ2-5	TGTGCCAGCAGCTCGGACAGGACCCAAGAGACCCAGTACTTC	CASSSDRTQETQYF
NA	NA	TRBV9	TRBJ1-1	TGTGCCAGCAGCCTGGGGGGGAGTGGGACTGAAGCTTTCTTT	CASSLGGSGTEAFF
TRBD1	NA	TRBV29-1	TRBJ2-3	TGCAGCACCGGACAGGGGGCCCCTACGCAGTATTTT	CSTGQGAPTQYF
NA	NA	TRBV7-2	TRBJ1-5	TGTGCCAGCAGCTTAGTCCAAAATCAGCCCCAGCATTTT	CASSLVQNQPQHF
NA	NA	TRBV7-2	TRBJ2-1	TGTGCCAGCAGCTTCGGTTGGACAGCAAACAATGAGCAGTTCTTC	CASSFGWTANNEQFF
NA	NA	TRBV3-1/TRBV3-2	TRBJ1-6	TGTGCCAGCAGCCCAACGGGGGCGACACATAATTCACCCCTCCACTTT	CASSPTGATHNSPLHF
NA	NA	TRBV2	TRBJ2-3	TGTGCCAGCAAGAGGAGTCTTAGCACAGATACGCAGTATTTT	CASKRSLSTDTQYF
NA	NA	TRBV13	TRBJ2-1	TGTGCCAGCAGCGAAATCGCTAATGAGCAGTTCTTC	CASSEIANEQFF
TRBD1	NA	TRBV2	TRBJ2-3	TGTGCCAGCAGTCCCGGACAGGGTAGCACAGATACGCAGTATTTT	CASSPGQGSTDTQYF
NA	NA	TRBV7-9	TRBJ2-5	TGTGCCAGCAGCTTAGGAGGGCGAGAGACCCAGTACTTC	CASSLGGRETQYF
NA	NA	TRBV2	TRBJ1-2	TGTGCCAGCAGTAGAACTCCCGGGATTAACTATGGCTACACCTTC	CASSRTPGINYGYTF
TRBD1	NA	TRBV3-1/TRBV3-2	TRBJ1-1	TGTGCCAGCAGCCAAGATCGGACAGGAGAGGCTTTCTTT	CASSQDRTGEAFF
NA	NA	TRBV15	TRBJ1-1	TGTGCCACCAGCGGGCGGTTGAACACTGAAGCTTTCTTT	CATSGRLNTEAFF
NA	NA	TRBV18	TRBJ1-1	TGTGCCAGCTCACAACAACAGGTGAACACTGAAGCTTTCTTT	CASSQQQVNTEAFF
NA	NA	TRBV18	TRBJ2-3	TGTGCCAGCTCACCCAGGGTGTCAGATACGCAGTATTTT	CASSPRVSDTQYF
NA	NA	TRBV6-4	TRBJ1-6	TGTGCCAGCAGTGACGGGGACCCGTATTCACCCCTCCACTTT	CASSDGDPYSPLHF
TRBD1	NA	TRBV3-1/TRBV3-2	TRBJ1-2	TGTGCCAGCAGCCAAGACACAGGGGTAACCGATGGCTACACCTTC	CASSQDTGVTDGYTF
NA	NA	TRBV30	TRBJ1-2	TGTGCCTGGAGTGTACAGGGTACGGATTATGGCTACACCTTC	CAWSVQGTDYGYTF
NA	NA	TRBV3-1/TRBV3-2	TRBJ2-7	TGTGCCAGCAGCCAAGGCACGTTACGGGGCGAGCAGTACTTC	CASSQGTLRGEQYF
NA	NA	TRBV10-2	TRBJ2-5	TGCGCCAGCAGGGGTGAGGGCAGCGGGGAGACCCAGTACTTC	CASRGEGSGETQYF
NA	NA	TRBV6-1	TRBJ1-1	TGTGCCAGCAGTGAAGTCGGCAGGGTCGGCACTGAAGCTTTCTTT	CASSEVGRVGTEAFF
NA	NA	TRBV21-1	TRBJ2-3	TGTGCCAGCAGCAAGGACAGGGGGTTTAGCACAGATACGCAGTATTTT	CASSKDRGFSTDTQYF
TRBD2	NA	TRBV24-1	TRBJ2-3	TGTGCCACCAGTGGTGCGGGACTAGCGGGGCGTAGCACAGATACGCAGTATTTT	CATSGAGLAGRSTDTQYF
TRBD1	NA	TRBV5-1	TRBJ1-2	TGCGCCAGCAGCACTCGACAGGGCGGCTATGGCTACACCTTC	CASSTRQGGYGYTF
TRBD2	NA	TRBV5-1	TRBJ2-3	TGCGCCAGCAGCCAGGGGACTAGCGGGTTCACAGATACGCAGTATTTT	CASSQGTSGFTDTQYF
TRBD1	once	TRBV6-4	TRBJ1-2	TGTGCCAGCAGTGTGAACAGGGGAAGCGGCTACACCTTC	CASSVNRGSGYTF
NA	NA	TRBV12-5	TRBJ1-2	TGTGCTAGTGGTTTCTCAGGTCTTTATGGCTACACCTTC	CASGFSGLYGYTF
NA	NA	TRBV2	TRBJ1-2	TGTGCCAGCAGTGAACAGACTAACTATGGCTACACCTTC	CASSEQTNYGYTF
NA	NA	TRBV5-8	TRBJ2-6	TGTGCCAGCAGCTTGCCCGGACTCTCTGGGGCCAACGTCCTGACTTTC	CASSLPGLSGANVLTF
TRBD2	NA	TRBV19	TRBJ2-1	TGTGCCAGTAGTGCCCGACTAGCGGGCCACTACAATGAGCAGTTCTTC	CASSARLAGHYNEQFF
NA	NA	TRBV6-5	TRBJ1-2	TGTGCCACCAATAGGGCAGGGGCTAACTATGGCTACACCTTC	CATNRAGANYGYTF
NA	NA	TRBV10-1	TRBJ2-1	TGCGCCAGCAGTGGTGATCCGGGAGATTTGTGGGGCAATGAGCAGTTCTTC	CASSGDPGDLWGNEQFF
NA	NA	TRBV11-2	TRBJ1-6	TGTGCCAGCAGTTACGGGGGGTCAAATTCACCCCTCCACTTT	CASSYGGSNSPLHF